Listed below are T cell receptor beta chains from one sample, sequenced in a study of CD8 T cells in ankylosing spondylitis. Each CDR3 protein is one row after TCRdb ran MiXCR on the 5' RACE reads. Among a few hundred thousand distinct CDR3 sequences listed, 20% to 25% were seen once. The sequenced sample consisted of blood, either unsorted or a sorted T cell fraction (not recorded which). The receptors derive from a male donor with ankylosing spondylitis. The CDR3 runs from the conserved cysteine through the conserved F or W. The order of the fields is V gene, CDR3 protein.

V: TRBV29-1; CDR3: CSVLAGGSDTQYF
V: TRBV29-1; CDR3: CSVEGTGADTEAFF
V: TRBV19; CDR3: CASSTHQGLENSPLHF
V: TRBV2; CDR3: CASSGEPGPYEQYF
V: TRBV7-9; CDR3: CASSSGARGNSPLHF
V: TRBV25-1; CDR3: CASTDTGTANTEAFF
V: TRBV19; CDR3: CASSIGPGRRYEQYF
V: TRBV28; CDR3: CASSSTTFSGSPLHF
V: TRBV10-3; CDR3: CAISDGSGRASHEQYF
V: TRBV20-1; CDR3: CSAVPGQGVHEQFF
V: TRBV5-1; CDR3: CASSLQEGPAFF
V: TRBV6-5; CDR3: CASSYSGWGNEQFF
V: TRBV20-1; CDR3: CSAGQLAGGTGDTQYF
V: TRBV4-3; CDR3: CASSQALGQVYTF
V: TRBV2; CDR3: CASSDEQINYGYTF
V: TRBV12-3/TRBV12-4; CDR3: CASSFLGRTYNEQFF
V: TRBV6-5; CDR3: CASSYQGSHQPQHF
V: TRBV24-1; CDR3: CATSDYGQSQPQHF
V: TRBV29-1; CDR3: CSVEMPSYEQYF
V: TRBV6-2/TRBV6-3; CDR3: CASSYSGPNEQFF
V: TRBV5-4; CDR3: CASSLEGIAGGLYF
V: TRBV7-9; CDR3: CASSLSPTGGNEQFF
V: TRBV12-3/TRBV12-4; CDR3: CASSTGTPGSYTF
V: TRBV20-1; CDR3: CSARKTSGSINTGELFF
V: TRBV7-2; CDR3: CASSLELEHQPQHF
V: TRBV29-1; CDR3: CSGQTSANEQFF
V: TRBV12-3/TRBV12-4; CDR3: CASSLAGSTGDQPQHF
V: TRBV28; CDR3: CASSPGDGVGELFF
V: TRBV24-1; CDR3: CATESGRAGIEQFF
V: TRBV10-3; CDR3: CAISESVLETQYF
V: TRBV5-1; CDR3: CASSLAGGGGQAAFF